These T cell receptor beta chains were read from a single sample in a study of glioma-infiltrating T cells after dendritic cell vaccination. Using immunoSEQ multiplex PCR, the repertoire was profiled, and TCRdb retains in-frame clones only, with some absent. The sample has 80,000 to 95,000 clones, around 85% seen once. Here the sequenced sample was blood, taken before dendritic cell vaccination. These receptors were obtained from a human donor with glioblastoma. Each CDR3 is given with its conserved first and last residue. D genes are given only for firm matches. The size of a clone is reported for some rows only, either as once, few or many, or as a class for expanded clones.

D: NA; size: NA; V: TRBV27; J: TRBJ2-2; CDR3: CASSLASTNTGELFF; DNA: TGTGCCAGCAGTTTAGCGAGCACGAACACCGGGGAGCTGTTTTTT
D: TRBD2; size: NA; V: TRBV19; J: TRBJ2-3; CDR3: CASSIASGSTDTQYF; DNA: TGTGCCAGTAGTATAGCTAGCGGGAGTACAGATACGCAGTATTTT
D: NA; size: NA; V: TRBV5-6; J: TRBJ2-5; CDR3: CASRWRAGRETQYF; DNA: TGTGCCAGCAGATGGAGGGCGGGACGGGAGACCCAGTACTTC
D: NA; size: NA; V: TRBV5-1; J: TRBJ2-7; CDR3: CASSLAAGSSYEQYF; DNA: TGCGCCAGCAGCTTGGCGGCCGGGAGCTCTTACGAGCAGTACTTC
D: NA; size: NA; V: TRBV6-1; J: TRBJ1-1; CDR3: CASSTQGNTEAFF; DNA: TGTGCCAGCAGTACCCAGGGGAACACTGAAGCTTTCTTT
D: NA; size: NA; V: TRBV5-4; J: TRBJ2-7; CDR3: CASSLGTYEQYF; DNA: TGTGCCAGCAGCTTGGGTACCTACGAGCAGTACTTC
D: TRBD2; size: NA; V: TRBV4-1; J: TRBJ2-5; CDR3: CASSPETSGGQETQYF; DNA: TGCGCCAGCAGCCCAGAGACTAGCGGGGGACAAGAGACCCAGTACTTC
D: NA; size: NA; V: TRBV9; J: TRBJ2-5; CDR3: CASSRMGAQETQYF; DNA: TGTGCCAGCAGTCGTATGGGGGCCCAAGAGACCCAGTACTTC
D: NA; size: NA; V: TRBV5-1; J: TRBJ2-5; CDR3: CASSLLTTQETQYF; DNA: TGCGCCAGCAGCTTGCTCACTACCCAAGAGACCCAGTACTTC
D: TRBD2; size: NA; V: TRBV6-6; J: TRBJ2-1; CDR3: CASSKTSGTLREQFF; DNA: TGTGCCAGCAGTAAGACTAGCGGGACCCTCCGGGAGCAGTTCTTC
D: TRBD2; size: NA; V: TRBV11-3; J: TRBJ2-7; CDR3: CASSPRSGTSGYEQYF; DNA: TGTGCCAGCAGCCCCCGCTCCGGGACTAGCGGCTACGAGCAGTACTTC
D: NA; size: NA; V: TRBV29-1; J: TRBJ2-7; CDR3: CSATLDRPKEEQYF; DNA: TGCAGCGCGACCCTGGACAGACCGAAGGAAGAGCAGTACTTC
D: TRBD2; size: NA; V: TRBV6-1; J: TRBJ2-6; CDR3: CASSEALAGAGANVLTF; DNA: TGTGCCAGCAGTGAAGCGCTAGCGGGAGCTGGGGCCAACGTCCTGACTTTC
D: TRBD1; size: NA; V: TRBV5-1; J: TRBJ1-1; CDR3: CASSLTGEMNTEAFF; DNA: TGCGCCAGCAGCTTAACAGGGGAAATGAACACTGAAGCTTTCTTT
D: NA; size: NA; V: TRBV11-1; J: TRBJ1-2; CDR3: CASSRTGLNGYTF; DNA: TGTGCCAGCAGCCGCACAGGGCTCAATGGCTACACCTTC
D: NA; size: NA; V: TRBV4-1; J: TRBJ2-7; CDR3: CASSLGGGRVREQYF; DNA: TGCGCCAGCAGCCTCGGGGGTGGGCGGGTTCGCGAGCAGTACTTC
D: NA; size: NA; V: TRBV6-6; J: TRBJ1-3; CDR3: CASSYTTVRSGNTIYF; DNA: TGTGCCAGCAGTTACACGACAGTCCGCTCTGGAAACACCATATATTTT
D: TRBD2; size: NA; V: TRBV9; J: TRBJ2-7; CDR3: CASSVDPGLVPYEQYF; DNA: TGTGCCAGCAGCGTCGACCCGGGACTAGTCCCCTACGAGCAGTACTTC
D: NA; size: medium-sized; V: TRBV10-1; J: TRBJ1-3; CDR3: CASRPDGGLDGNTIYF; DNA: TGCGCCAGCAGGCCCGACGGGGGGCTCGACGGAAACACCATATATTTT
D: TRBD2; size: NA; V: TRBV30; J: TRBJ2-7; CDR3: CAWSVSGSPRQYF; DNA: TGTGCCTGGAGTGTAAGCGGGAGTCCCCGGCAGTACTTC
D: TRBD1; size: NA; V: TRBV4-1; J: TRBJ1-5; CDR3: CASSSTQGAEQPQHF; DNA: TGCGCCAGCAGCTCCACACAGGGGGCTGAGCAGCCCCAGCATTTT
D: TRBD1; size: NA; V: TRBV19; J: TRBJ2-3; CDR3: CASRNAGDRGTDTQYF; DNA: TGTGCCAGTAGAAATGCCGGGGACAGGGGCACAGATACGCAGTATTTT
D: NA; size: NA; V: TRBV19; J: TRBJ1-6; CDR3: CASTSGYNSPLHF; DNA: TGTGCCAGCACCAGCGGGTATAATTCACCCCTCCACTTT
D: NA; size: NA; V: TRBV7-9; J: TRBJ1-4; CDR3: CASSLAELNEKLFF; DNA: TGTGCCAGCAGTTTAGCCGAACTTAATGAAAAACTGTTTTTT
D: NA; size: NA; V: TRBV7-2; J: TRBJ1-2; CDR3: CASSFYLGYTF; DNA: TGTGCCAGCAGCTTCTATCTCGGCTACACCTTC